Listed here are 26 T cell receptor beta chains from one sample, sequenced in a study of brain T cells in children with intractable seizures. Described time point: blood from clinic visit 5 months post-surgery; TSC patient then seizure free. The protocol was immunoSEQ multiplex PCR, while the TCRdb copy is restricted to in-frame clones and leaves out a portion. The sample yields 340,000 or so clones, 93% seen once. The input for sequencing was peripheral blood, taken less than 6 months after surgery. The source of these receptors is a boy under three years old with tuberous sclerosis and intractable seizures.

The chain joins TRBV18 to TRBJ1-1; no clear D gene. Deletions cut 6 bases from V and 1 base from J, with 9 bases between. CDR1 is KGHSH and CDR2 is LQKENI in the germline V gene. This CDR3 is built from 13 residues. The CDR3 spells CASSGLPNTEAFF. CDR3 DNA: TGTGCCAGCTCGGGTTTACCGAACACTGAAGCTTTCTTT.

This chain uses TRBV6-4 with TRBJ2-2; D is perhaps TRBD2 (6 bases). The CDR3 loop spans 14 amino acids. V lost 4 bases to trimming and J lost 3 bases, with 9 bases between them. Germline V CDR1 and CDR2: MRHNA, SNTAGT. CDR3 region: CASSGGTDTGELFF. CDR3 nucleotides: TGTGCCAGCAGTGGCGGGACGGACACCGGGGAGCTGTTTTTT.

CDR3 protein: CATSVSGANTGELFF. Here the CDR3 DNA reads TGTGCCACCAGTGTGAGCGGGGCTAACACCGGGGAGCTGTTTTTT. This chain connects TRBV24-1 to TRBJ2-2, with TRBD2 matching 7 bases. CDR1 is KGHDR and CDR2 is SFDVKD in the germline V gene. CDR3 length: 15 amino acids. Losses at the gene ends were 5 bases for V and 2 bases for J; bases not matched to a gene: 4.

V and J are TRBV21-1 and TRBJ1-1; TRBD1 was called by the table and not checked on the DNA. TRBV21-1 is a documented pseudogene. The CDR3 length is 18 residues. CDR3 coding DNA: TGTGCCAGCAGCAAAAAAAGCCCAGGGGGCAGGGAGAACACTGAAGCTTTCTTT. Translation: CASSKKSPGGRENTEAFF.

The V call is TRBV4-1, the J call TRBJ2-5, with D maybe TRBD1 (6 bases). Germline lookup yields CDR1 MGHRA and CDR2 YSYEKL. This CDR3 has 14 amino acids. Trimming cost V 4 bases and J 4 bases, with 13 bases left between them. CDR3 nucleotides: TGCGCCAGCAGCCCCCAGGGGCTTGGAGAGACCCAGTACTTC. Its translation is CASSPQGLGETQYF.

The chain carries TRBV10-3 and TRBJ2-3, with 7 bases aligning to TRBD1. Germline-derived CDR1 and CDR2 are ENHRY and SYGVKD. The CDR3 has 14 residues. The trim removed 4 bases at V and 3 bases at J, leaving 4 bases unmatched. CDR3 loop: CAISGQGRTDTQYF. In DNA, the CDR3 is TGTGCCATCAGTGGACAGGGAAGAACAGATACGCAGTATTTT.

The gene calls are TRBV3-1 (or the pseudogene TRBV3-2) and TRBJ2-7; D is possibly TRBD2 (5 bases). This CDR3 is built from 14 residues. Germline V CDR1 and CDR2: LGHDT, YNNKEL (reference sequence). With 4 bases removed from V and 7 bases from J, the gap between germline ends came to 17 bases. The CDR3 here is CASSPEAGVVEQYF. CDR3 nucleotides: TGTGCCAGCAGCCCGGAGGCCGGGGTGGTGGAGCAGTACTTC.

The gene calls are TRBV23-1 and TRBJ2-2; D possibly corresponds to TRBD2 (6 bases). TRBV23-1 carries the ORF label, with uncertain function. The CDR3 totals 16 residues. Between the trimmed V and J ends, which lost 2 bases and 3 bases, there was a span of 13 bases. The CDR3 DNA follows: TGCGCCAGCAGTCAAGGAGGGACGGTATACACCGGGGAGCTGTTTTTT. Translation gives CASSQGGTVYTGELFF.

The V gene is TRBV27, the J gene TRBJ1-1, with D unresolved. The CDR3 is made up of 14 amino acids. V dropped 0 bases and J dropped 6 bases, with 11 bases sitting between them. In germline, CDR1 is MNHEY, CDR2 SMNVEV (reference sequence). CDR3 sequence reads: CASSLSLGIAEAFF. The CDR3 bases are TGTGCCAGCAGTTTATCCCTCGGGATCGCTGAAGCTTTCTTT.

V and J are TRBV7-2 and TRBJ1-2, with a possible D match to TRBD1 (5 bases). V lost 1 base and J 2 bases, leaving 11 bases between the germline ends. The CDR3 runs 15 residues. Germline V gene data show CDR1 as SGHTA and CDR2 as FQGNSA. The CDR3 DNA reads as TGTGCCAGCAGCTTAGATGGCAGGGTAAACTATGGCTACACCTTC. Translating gives CASSLDGRVNYGYTF.

The chain recombines TRBV14 with TRBJ2-3; D ambiguous. The CDR3 has 13 residues. Germline values: CDR1 SGHDN, CDR2 FVKESK. The V end lost 4 bases, the J end lost 8 bases, and 13 bases lay between the germline ends. In DNA, the CDR3 is TGTGCCAGCAGCCTCATTGGATCTGGTACGCAGTATTTT. Its protein product is CASSLIGSGTQYF.

DNA of the CDR3: TGTGCCTGGAGTGTACAGGGTTCTCACTACAATGAGCAGTTCTTC. Translated: CAWSVQGSHYNEQFF. The chain joins TRBV30 to TRBJ2-1, with D perhaps matching TRBD1 (6 bases). Trimming shortened V by 0 bases and J by 3 bases, and 12 bases separated the two germline ends. The V gene's germline CDR1 is GTSNPN and CDR2 SVGIG (reference sequence). The length of the CDR3 is 15 residues.

This rearrangement joins TRBV20-1 to TRBJ1-6; no definite D call. CDR1 is DFQATT, CDR2 SNEGSKA, per germline (reference sequence). The germline V and J ends were trimmed by 3 bases and 7 bases, with 13 bases remaining between them. This CDR3 has 14 residues. In DNA, the CDR3 is TGCAGTGCTAGTAACTGGACGATAAATTCACCCCTCCACTTT. Translation: CSASNWTINSPLHF.

The CDR3 DNA reads TGTGCCAGCAGTTATCCCGGTCAGGGGGCGTTAGGCTACACCTTC. It encodes CASSYPGQGALGYTF. The rearrangement joins TRBV6-6 to TRBJ1-2; 8 bases map to TRBD1. Trimming took 3 bases from V and 8 from J; bases not matched to a gene: 11. The CDR3 consists of 15 residues. Per germline, CDR1 MNHNY and CDR2 SVGAGI (reference sequence).

This clone was picked up one time. This chain connects TRBV5-6 to TRBJ1-1, with a possible D match to TRBD1 (5 bases). From germline, CDR1 is SGHDT and CDR2 YYEEEE. Trimming removed 0 bases from V and 5 bases from J, with 11 bases in between. The CDR3 is 14 amino acids. CDR3 residues: CASSLVGGGTEAFF. The CDR3, as DNA: TGTGCCAGCAGCTTGGTGGGTGGGGGGACTGAAGCTTTCTTT.

The chain couples TRBV24-1 to TRBJ2-1; D gene uncertain. CDR3 length equals 13 residues. V was cut by 3 bases and J by 9 bases, with 11 bases left in between. Germline loops: CDR1 KGHDR, CDR2 SFDVKD. Written as DNA, the CDR3 is TGTGCCACCAGTGATCCTGACTCCCTTGAGCAGTTCTTC. This codes for CATSDPDSLEQFF.

The chain employs TRBV27 and TRBJ2-3; TRBD1 matches at 8 bases. The CDR3 is 15 residues long. With 5 bases clipped from V and 2 bases from J, the junction kept 6 bases outside the gene matches. Germline CDR1 MNHEY, CDR2 SMNVEV (reference sequence). The CDR3 DNA reads as TGTGCCAGCAGTGGCCCAGGGGGCTACACAGATACGCAGTATTTT. Translated, it gives CASSGPGGYTDTQYF.

The gene calls are TRBV6-5 and TRBJ2-2; no clear D gene. The germline V and J ends were trimmed by 0 bases and 2 bases, with 10 bases remaining between them. CDR3 length: 16 residues. Germline assignment: CDR1 MNHEY and CDR2 SVGAGI. CDR3 region: CASSYSMTVNTGELFF. Written as DNA, the CDR3 is TGTGCCAGCAGTTACTCGATGACGGTTAACACCGGGGAGCTGTTTTTT.

This clone came up once. The genes are TRBV5-6 and TRBJ1-1; no clear D. Germline V gives CDR1 SGHDT, CDR2 YYEEEE. V was cut by 4 bases and J by 0 bases, with 7 bases left in between. The CDR3 covers 13 residues. CDR3 in amino acids: CASSQRLNTEAFF. CDR3 sequence (DNA): TGTGCCAGCAGCCAACGGTTGAACACTGAAGCTTTCTTT.

The chain couples TRBV11-3 to TRBJ2-7, with TRBD1 identical over 10 bases. The V gene end was trimmed by 1 base and the J gene end by 4 bases; junction bases not matched to a gene: 1. This CDR3 contains 14 residues. Germline V gene sequence: CDR1 SGHNT, CDR2 YENEEA. DNA for the CDR3: TGTGCCAGCAGCTTAGGGGACAGGGGTTACGAGCAGTACTTC. This translates into CASSLGDRGYEQYF.

V is TRBV7-6 and J is TRBJ2-6; no firm D call. CDR1 and CDR2 (germline): SGHVS, FNYEAQ. CDR3 length equals 15 residues. V shed 4 bases and J shed 0 bases, with 7 bases lying between them. CDR3 nucleotide sequence: TGTGCCAGCAGCTACGTCTCCTCTGGGGCCAACGTCCTGACTTTC. Protein: CASSYVSSGANVLTF.

The genes are TRBV13 and TRBJ1-1; D is possibly TRBD1 (5 bases). Germline CDR1 and CDR2: PRHDT and FYEKMQ (reference sequence). This CDR3 is 14 amino acids long. V was cut by 5 bases and J by 2 bases, with 12 bases left in between. The DNA of the CDR3 is TGTGCCAGCAGCGTGGGACGGGGAAACACTGAAGCTTTCTTT. Encoded protein: CASSVGRGNTEAFF.

The chain recombines TRBV28 with TRBJ2-7; weak D call: TRBD2 (5 bases). Trimming shortened V by 2 bases and J by 11 bases, and 13 bases separated the two germline ends. The CDR3 is 12 amino acids. The germline V gene has CDR1 MDHEN and CDR2 SYDVKM. The CDR3 here is CASSLMPGIEYF. The CDR3, as DNA: TGTGCCAGCAGTTTAATGCCGGGGATCGAGTACTTC.

The V and J genes are TRBV30 and TRBJ2-1; 10 nucleotides match TRBD2. Germline V gene data show CDR1 as GTSNPN and CDR2 as SVGIG (reference sequence). With 0 bases clipped from V and 8 bases from J, the junction kept 4 bases outside the gene matches. The CDR3 totals 14 residues. The CDR3 DNA reads as TGTGCCTGGAGTGTCAGCGGGAGGGCCTATGAGCAGTTCTTC. It encodes CAWSVSGRAYEQFF.

This clone has just one count. This chain uses TRBV5-6 with TRBJ2-5; 7 nucleotides line up with TRBD2. The CDR3 contains 14 residues. Germline loops: CDR1 SGHDT, CDR2 YYEEEE. The junction had 7 bases not matched to a gene; V was cut back by 3 bases and J by 5 bases. The CDR3 region is CASSCWGLRETQYF. The CDR3 DNA sequence: TGTGCCAGCAGCTGCTGGGGACTACGGGAGACCCAGTACTTC.

The chain uses TRBV2 and TRBJ1-1; 7 bases are shared with TRBD1. The CDR3 has 13 amino acids. Germline V CDR1 and CDR2: SNHLY, FYNNEI. J lost 3 bases, V lost 9 bases, and 7 bases had no gene match. Here the CDR3 reads CASSTGWDTEAFF. CDR3 in DNA: TGTGCCAGTTCGACAGGGTGGGACACTGAAGCTTTCTTT.